These T cell receptor beta chains were read from a single sample in a study of metastatic and nonmetastatic thyroid tumors. TCRdb called clones again from the PCR reads with MiXCR. The sample lists under 20,000 clones, 21% occurring once. Sequencing was done on a sample of tumor tissue. Source of these receptors: a female donor with papillary thyroid cancer or a benign thyroid nodule (not recorded which). Some clones in this sample may be carry-over from other donors' samples. The CDR3 runs from the conserved cysteine through the conserved F or W. A D gene is named only where the DNA matches it firmly. A row's size may be missing; if present it is once, few, many or a size class.

d_call j_call v_call clone_size cdr3_aa cdr3_nt
. TRBJ1-2 TRBV7-9 many CASSSTSGSGYTF TGTGCCAGCAGCTCGACTAGCGGTTCTGGCTACACCTTC
TRBD2 TRBJ2-5 TRBV6-1 . CASSEWGLAGDQETQYF TGTGCCAGCAGTGAATGGGGCCTAGCGGGGGACCAAGAGACCCAGTACTTC
TRBD2 TRBJ2-2 TRBV11-2 . CASSLDLTSGWTGELFF TGTGCCAGCAGCTTAGATCTTACTAGCGGGTGGACCGGGGAGCTGTTTTTT
. TRBJ2-3 TRBV7-9 many CASSLGSTDTQYF TGTGCCAGCAGCTTGGGCAGCACAGATACGCAGTATTTT
. TRBJ1-2 TRBV14 once CASSQEAGNPTSGYTF TGTGCCAGCAGCCAAGAGGCAGGCAACCCCACCTCTGGCTACACCTTC
TRBD2 TRBJ2-7 TRBV30 . CAWTRTSALDEQYF TGTGCCTGGACTCGGACTAGCGCCCTGGACGAGCAGTACTTC
. TRBJ1-1 TRBV20-1 . CSARDRGGSTEAFF TGCAGTGCTAGAGATAGAGGGGGATCCACTGAAGCTTTCTTT
. TRBJ1-2 TRBV3-1 few CASSQDIGQGGYGYTF TGTGCCAGCAGCCAAGATATTGGGCAGGGAGGCTATGGCTACACCTTC
TRBD2 TRBJ2-5 TRBV2 few CASRTRWETQYF TGTGCCAGCCGGACTAGATGGGAGACCCAGTACTTC
. TRBJ2-7 TRBV4-2 . CASSSGEQYF TGTGCCAGCAGCTCCGGCGAGCAGTACTTC
. TRBJ1-1 TRBV7-9 medium-sized CASSLRGDHTEAFF TGTGCCAGCAGCCTACGGGGGGATCACACTGAAGCTTTCTTT
. TRBJ2-4 TRBV15 many CATSDYQGGFKENIQYF TGTGCCACCAGCGATTATCAGGGGGGGTTTAAAGAAAACATTCAGTACTTC
. TRBJ1-3 TRBV28 few CASSQQSSGNTIYF TGTGCCAGCAGTCAACAGAGCTCTGGAAACACCATATATTTT
TRBD2 TRBJ2-2 TRBV20-1 medium-sized CSARDWLAGGVTGELFF TGCAGTGCTAGAGATTGGCTAGCGGGAGGGGTTACCGGGGAGCTGTTTTTT
TRBD2 TRBJ2-1 TRBV27 many CASSSSSGGRNEQFF TGTGCCAGCAGTTCTTCTAGCGGAGGCAGGAATGAGCAGTTCTTC
TRBD2 TRBJ2-3 TRBV10-3 many CAIRSGTSAPQTSTDTQYF TGTGCCATCAGGTCCGGGACTAGCGCTCCTCAAACTAGCACAGATACGCAGTATTTT
. TRBJ2-2 TRBV12-3/TRBV12-4 few CASRPRGWTGELFF TGTGCCAGCAGACCAAGGGGATGGACCGGGGAGCTGTTTTTT
. TRBJ2-6 TRBV28 few CASSLLGLGANVLTF TGTGCCAGCAGTTTATTGGGTCTTGGGGCCAACGTCCTGACTTTC
. TRBJ1-4 TRBV30 . CAWAQLSREKLFF TGTGCCTGGGCTCAGCTCTCTCGGGAAAAACTGTTTTTT
TRBD1 TRBJ2-7 TRBV6-1 . CAISPGTGSYEQYF TGTGCCATCAGTCCGGGGACAGGCTCCTACGAGCAGTACTTC
. TRBJ1-6 TRBV28 many CASRPPTDSPLHF TGTGCCAGCAGGCCACCGACGGATTCACCCCTCCACTTT
. TRBJ1-5 TRBV28 few CASTPSRWGYSNQPQHF TGTGCCAGCACACCTTCAAGGTGGGGTTATAGCAATCAGCCCCAGCATTTT
. TRBJ2-1 TRBV11-2 . CASSPPGGNYQFF TGTGCCAGCAGTCCCCCCGGGGGCAATTATCAGTTCTTC
. TRBJ2-7 TRBV6-1 many CASSWDPGYEQYF TGTGCCAGCAGTTGGGACCCAGGCTACGAGCAGTACTTC
TRBD1 TRBJ2-7 TRBV30 once CAWRDPGTGNYEQYF TGTGCCTGGAGAGATCCCGGGACAGGGAACTACGAGCAGTACTTC
. TRBJ1-3 TRBV7-2 many CASSLISGNTIYF TGTGCCAGCAGCCTCATCTCTGGAAACACCATATATTTT
TRBD1 TRBJ1-4 TRBV14 . CASSPNPLTGEPNEKLFF TGTGCCAGCAGCCCAAACCCCCTTACAGGGGAGCCTAATGAAAAACTGTTTTTT
. TRBJ1-2 TRBV28 medium-sized CASRQTYGYTF TGTGCCAGCCGACAGACCTATGGCTACACCTTC
. TRBJ1-1 TRBV19 many CASSIGGAPNTEAFF TGTGCCAGTAGTATCGGGGGCGCCCCGAACACTGAAGCTTTCTTT
. TRBJ2-5 TRBV4-1 many CASSRTENQETKYF TGCGCCAGCAGTCGGACAGAGAATCAAGAGACCAAGTACTTC
. TRBJ2-1 TRBV6-1 few CASSEVASWGGDEQFF TGTGCCAGCAGTGAAGTTGCTAGCTGGGGGGGCGATGAGCAGTTCTTC
. TRBJ1-3 TRBV7-6 many CASSTRDLVNSGNTIYF TGTGCCAGCAGCACTCGGGACTTGGTTAACTCTGGAAACACCATATATTTT